This passage covers 32 T cell receptor beta chains from one sample sequenced in a study of CD8 T cells in Susac syndrome. An amount of RNA that ranged from 0.5 to 1 ug was reverse transcribed with random hexamers. TCRdb fed the immunoSEQ multiplex PCR reads into MiXCR, producing one record per CDR3 protein. The table has some 400,000 distinct CDR3 sequences, approximately 85% seen once; the top ten hold 0.12%. The sequenced material came from CD8+ T cells from PBMCs. These TCRs come from a human donor with multiple sclerosis.

The chain uses TRBV19 and TRBJ2-1; maybe TRBD2 (6 bases). Germline V gene lookup returns CDR1 LNHDA and CDR2 SQIVND (reference sequence). The CDR3 extends over 13 amino acids. V was trimmed by 6 bases and J by 4 bases, leaving 10 bases between them. DNA for the CDR3: TGTGCCAGTAGAAACGGGGGATACAATGAGCAGTTCTTC. Amino acids: CASRNGGYNEQFF.

DNA of the CDR3: TGTGCCAGCAGTTACGTACAGGGGGACGAGCAGTACTTC. This sequence encodes CASSYVQGDEQYF. This chain links TRBV6-5 with TRBJ2-7; TRBD1 matches 8 bases. This CDR3 is 13 amino acids long. The trim removed 2 bases at V and 5 bases at J, leaving 2 bases unmatched. CDR1 and CDR2 from the germline V gene are MNHEY and SVGAGI.

The chain carries TRBV30 and TRBJ1-1; D ambiguous. The CDR3 loop spans 10 amino acids. V lost 2 bases, J lost 7 bases, and 5 bases lay in between. From germline, CDR1 is GTSNPN and CDR2 SVGIG (reference sequence). CDR3 region: CAWSQLEAFF. The CDR3 DNA sequence: TGTGCCTGGAGTCAGCTTGAAGCTTTCTTT.

In its sample, this clonotype was seen once. The V and J genes are TRBV13 and TRBJ2-7, with a weak D call TRBD1 (7 bases). Germline CDR1 reads PRHDT; CDR2 reads FYEKMQ (reference sequence). V lost 2 bases and J 3 bases, leaving 17 bases between the germline ends. The CDR3 runs 16 residues. CDR3 nucleotides: TGTGCCAGCAGCTTAATGTTAGGGACAGCGGGCTACGAGCAGTACTTC. It codes for CASSLMLGTAGYEQYF.

The chain recombines TRBV11-2 with TRBJ1-6; D perhaps matches TRBD1 (5 bases). This CDR3 spans 18 amino acids. With 1 base removed from V and 3 bases from J, the gap between germline ends came to 16 bases. Germline values: CDR1 SGHAT, CDR2 FQNNGV. The CDR3 nucleotides are TGTGCCAGCAGCTTAGGTTACAGGAAGACCTACTATAATTCACCCCTCCACTTT. Encoded protein: CASSLGYRKTYYNSPLHF.

Here the CDR3 reads CASRAVPLGTSGTRLRDEQYF. In DNA form, the CDR3 reads TGCGCCAGCAGAGCGGTCCCTCTCGGGACTAGCGGGACTCGTTTGCGGGACGAGCAGTACTTC. This chain uses TRBV5-1 with TRBJ2-7, with 13 positions matching TRBD2. CDR1 and CDR2 (germline): SGHRS, YFSETQ. There are 21 residues in the CDR3. With V trimmed by 5 bases and J by 5 bases, 25 bases remained unmatched.

The chain couples TRBV6-1 to TRBJ2-3, with a tentative D call TRBD1 (5 bases). The CDR3 spans 15 residues. Trimming removed 7 bases at V and 5 bases at J, with 19 bases between. Germline-derived CDR1 and CDR2 are MNHNS and SASEGT. This chain's CDR3 is CASNSLAGSRDTQYF. The DNA for the CDR3 is TGTGCCAGCAACTCTTTAGCAGGGTCCCGAGATACGCAGTATTTT.

The rearrangement joins TRBV11-2 to TRBJ2-7; D gene uncertain. V was clipped by 6 bases and J by 0 bases, with 21 bases between them. The CDR3 totals 17 residues. Germline-derived CDR1 and CDR2 are SGHAT and FQNNGV. CDR3: CASSQVQYNRYSYEQYF. As DNA, the CDR3 is TGTGCCAGCAGTCAAGTACAGTATAACAGATACTCCTACGAGCAGTACTTC.

The chain combines TRBV9 with TRBJ1-1; D is uncertain. The germline CDR1 and CDR2 sequences are SGDLS and YYNGEE. V lost 2 bases, J lost 7 bases, and 12 bases lay in between. The CDR3 length is 13 residues. CDR3 region: CASSVSTSLEAFF. CDR3 sequence (DNA): TGTGCCAGCAGCGTTTCGACCTCGCTTGAAGCTTTCTTT.

The sample holds a few counts of this clonotype. V gene TRBV19 combines with J gene TRBJ2-2; a weak D match, TRBD2 (6 bases). CDR3 length: 16 residues. Trimming took off 5 bases at V and 6 bases at J, with 19 bases between the two ends. Germline assignment: CDR1 LNHDA and CDR2 SQIVND (reference sequence). CDR3 residues: CASSSYRDSLAGELFF. CDR3 in DNA: TGTGCCAGTAGTTCCTACCGGGACTCGCTGGCCGGGGAGCTGTTTTTT. The variable domain in full, with the rest retrieved from reference TRBV19 and TRBJ2-2, is DGGITQSPKYLFRKEGQNVTLSCEQNLNHDAMYWYRQDPGQGLRLIYYSQIVNDFQKGDIAEGYSVSREKKESFPLTVTSAQKNPTAFYLCASSSYRDSLAGELFFGEGSRLTVL.

The chain employs TRBV4-2 and TRBJ2-7; no firm D call. CDR3 length: 14 residues. Trimming removed 3 bases at V and 6 bases at J, with 15 bases between. CDR1 and CDR2 from the germline V gene are LGHNA and YNFKEQ. The CDR3 reads CASSHNVEASEQYF. DNA of the CDR3: TGTGCCAGCAGCCACAACGTTGAGGCCTCCGAGCAGTACTTC.

V and J are TRBV12-3 or TRBV12-4 and TRBJ2-2; 14 bases agree with TRBD2. This CDR3 contains 18 residues. The V segment lost 5 bases and the J segment 6 bases; nucleotides outside the gene matches: 11. The CDR3: CASSATSGGAPGAGELFF. DNA of the CDR3: TGTGCCAGCAGTGCGACTAGCGGGGGGGCCCCGGGGGCCGGGGAGCTGTTTTTT.

CDR3 protein: CASSLLGTGIAYEQYF. The CDR3 coding sequence is TGTGCCAGCAGTTTATTAGGGACAGGGATCGCCTACGAGCAGTACTTC. The chain recombines TRBV27 with TRBJ2-7; 9 bases are shared with TRBD1. Germline values: CDR1 MNHEY, CDR2 SMNVEV (reference sequence). This CDR3 has 16 residues. V lost 1 base, J lost 2 bases, and 6 bases stayed unmatched.

This chain uses TRBV12-3 or TRBV12-4 with TRBJ1-2; the D gene is possibly TRBD1 (6 bases). V lost 5 bases, J lost 8 bases, and 24 bases lay in between. This CDR3 spans 16 amino acids. CDR3 in amino acids: CASSPTLNRAVWGYTF. CDR3 DNA: TGTGCCAGCAGTCCTACACTAAACAGGGCGGTCTGGGGCTACACCTTC.

The V call is TRBV9, the J call TRBJ2-7; D possibly corresponds to TRBD1 (5 bases). Germline V gene lookup returns CDR1 SGDLS and CDR2 YYNGEE. V lost 0 bases and J 4 bases, leaving 11 bases between the germline ends. The CDR3 is 14 residues long. The CDR3 spells CASSVAGSEYEQYF. In nucleotides, the CDR3 is TGTGCCAGCAGCGTAGCAGGGTCCGAGTACGAGCAGTACTTC.

The chain links TRBV12-3 or TRBV12-4 to TRBJ2-3; no firm D call. V was shortened by 7 bases and J by 1 base, with 12 bases between the two germline ends. The CDR3 runs to 14 residues. The DNA for the CDR3 is TGTGCCAGCACCGTATCGTCTGGCACAGATACGCAGTATTTT. Translating it yields CASTVSSGTDTQYF.

CDR3 loop: CASSTPHGAQGYEQYF. The CDR3 DNA reads TGTGCCAGCAGCACCCCCCATGGCGCCCAAGGATACGAGCAGTACTTC. The V call is TRBV7-2, the J call TRBJ2-7; D gene uncertain. Trimming left V 5 bases short and J 4 bases short, with 21 bases between. This CDR3 has 16 residues. The germline CDR1 and CDR2 sequences are SGHTA and FQGNSA.

The V gene is TRBV6-5, the J gene TRBJ2-2; 7 bases agree with TRBD1. CDR1 is MNHEY, CDR2 SVGAGI, per germline. CDR3 length: 15 amino acids. Trimming at V came to 3 bases and at J to 1 base, leaving 2 bases not matched to a gene. CDR3 bases: TGTGCCAGCAGTTATTGGACAGGGAACACCGGGGAGCTGTTTTTT. It specifies CASSYWTGNTGELFF.

The J gene is TRBJ2-1, the V gene TRBV19, with 8 bases aligning to TRBD1. This CDR3 spans 16 amino acids. V gave up 3 bases and J gave up 0 bases; unmatched junction bases: 4. CDR1 LNHDA and CDR2 SQIVND come from the germline V gene (reference sequence). The CDR3 is CASSMDRERSYNEQFF. The DNA of the CDR3 is TGTGCCAGTAGTATGGACAGGGAGCGCTCCTACAATGAGCAGTTCTTC. Full variable domain (outside the CDR3, taken from reference TRBV19 and TRBJ2-1): DGGITQSPKYLFRKEGQNVTLSCEQNLNHDAMYWYRQDPGQGLRLIYYSQIVNDFQKGDIAEGYSVSREKKESFPLTVTSAQKNPTAFYLCASSMDRERSYNEQFFGPGTRLTVL.

The V gene is TRBV4-1, the J gene TRBJ1-6; D might be TRBD1 (6 bases). The CDR3 contains 16 residues. Germline V gives CDR1 MGHRA, CDR2 YSYEKL. Trimming removed 4 bases at V and 8 bases at J, with 18 bases between. CDR3 in amino acids: CASSRITGSRDSPLHF. The DNA of the CDR3 is TGCGCCAGCAGCCGCATTACAGGGTCTAGGGATTCACCCCTCCACTTT.

The sample holds one count of this clonotype. This sequence joins TRBV5-4 and TRBJ2-1, with D perhaps TRBD1 or TRBD2 (5 bases each). Germline CDR1 and CDR2: SGHNT and YYREEE (reference sequence). V lost 3 bases to trimming and J lost 4 bases, with 17 bases between them. The length of the CDR3 is 16 residues. CDR3 region: CASSSAGTQVYNEQFF. The CDR3 DNA reads as TGTGCCAGCAGCTCAGCAGGGACCCAGGTTTACAATGAGCAGTTCTTC.

The chain carries TRBV27 and TRBJ1-2, with TRBD1 matching over 7 bases. V gave up 7 bases and J gave up 6 bases; unmatched junction bases: 2. CDR3 length: 11 residues. Germline V CDR1 and CDR2: MNHEY, SMNVEV (reference sequence). In DNA form, the CDR3 reads TGTGCCAGCAAAGGGGGCGATGGCTACACCTTC. Its protein product is CASKGGDGYTF.

The chain employs TRBV6-1 and TRBJ2-1, with unresolved D. CDR1 MNHNS and CDR2 SASEGT come from the germline V gene. The CDR3 runs to 16 residues. Trimming pared 8 bases from V and 0 bases from J, leaving 17 bases between. CDR3 residues: CASRLLLGSSYNEQFF. The CDR3 DNA reads as TGTGCCAGCCGGCTCCTGTTGGGGTCCTCCTACAATGAGCAGTTCTTC.

This sequence joins TRBV5-4 and TRBJ2-1, with 7 bases matching TRBD1. Germline loops: CDR1 SGHNT, CDR2 YYREEE (reference sequence). J was trimmed by 5 bases and V by 2 bases; bases with no gene match: 4. This CDR3 region has 14 residues. The CDR3: CASSLSGTDNEQFF. The CDR3, as DNA: TGTGCCAGCAGCTTATCAGGGACAGACAATGAGCAGTTCTTC.

The J gene is TRBJ2-7, the V gene TRBV28; no reliable D call. The CDR3 has 14 amino acids. Germline-derived CDR1 and CDR2 are MDHEN and SYDVKM. V lost 2 bases and J 2 bases, leaving 10 bases between the germline ends. The CDR3 spells CASSLPRRAYEQYF. The CDR3 DNA sequence: TGTGCCAGCAGTTTACCTCGGCGAGCCTACGAGCAGTACTTC.

Only a few counts were recorded for this clonotype. A read error may account for a junction end that differs from germline. The rearrangement uses TRBV5-1 and TRBJ1-1; D remains unclear. Germline values: CDR1 SGHRS, CDR2 YFSETQ. The CDR3 extends over 12 amino acids. The DNA for the CDR3 is TGTGCCAGCAGCTTCGGTGACACTGAAGCTTTCTTT. Translated, it gives CASSFGDTEAFF.

This chain joins TRBV11-2 and TRBJ2-1, with D perhaps given as TRBD1 or TRBD2 (5 bases each). The CDR3 is 16 amino acids. Germline CDR1 SGHAT, CDR2 FQNNGV. Trimming pared 5 bases from V and 0 bases from J, leaving 14 bases between. The CDR3 sequence: CASSPPGALSYNEQFF. The DNA of the CDR3 is TGTGCCAGCAGCCCCCCCGGGGCCCTCTCCTACAATGAGCAGTTCTTC.

The sample holds a few counts of this clonotype. Germline is not matched at one junction end, which may reflect a read error. The chain is built from TRBV6-5 and TRBJ1-2; no clear D. Germline V gives CDR1 MNHEY, CDR2 SVGAGI. The CDR3 has 12 amino acids. The CDR3 region has the DNA TGTGCCAGCAGTTACTCCTTAAGAGACAACAACTTC. This gives the protein CASSYSLRDNNF.

This chain links TRBV19 with TRBJ2-7; D is tentatively TRBD1 or TRBD2 (5 bases each). The CDR3 contains 16 residues. V was shortened by 0 bases and J by 7 bases, with 19 bases between the two germline ends. The germline V gene encodes CDR1 LNHDA and CDR2 SQIVND (reference sequence). The DNA for the CDR3 is TGTGCCAGTAGTATAGAGGGACCAGGAGTTTCGGGGGAGCAGTACTTC. It specifies CASSIEGPGVSGEQYF. Full variable domain (remainder filled in from reference TRBV19 and TRBJ2-7): DGGITQSPKYLFRKEGQNVTLSCEQNLNHDAMYWYRQDPGQGLRLIYYSQIVNDFQKGDIAEGYSVSREKKESFPLTVTSAQKNPTAFYLCASSIEGPGVSGEQYFGPGTRLTVT.

This chain connects TRBV5-6 to TRBJ2-1; D is unclear. Per the germline V gene, CDR1 is SGHDT and CDR2 is YYEEEE. The CDR3 consists of 12 residues. V was trimmed by 5 bases and J by 4 bases, leaving 7 bases between them. CDR3 nucleotides: TGTGCCAGCAGTCTGCCATACAATGAGCAGTTCTTC. The encoded protein is CASSLPYNEQFF. Filled out from reference TRBV5-6 and TRBJ2-1, the complete variable domain reads DAGVTQSPTHLIKTRGQQVTLRCSPKSGHDTVSWYQQALGQGPQFIFQYYEEEERQRGNFPDRFSGHQFPNYSSELNVNALLLGDSALYLCASSLPYNEQFFGPGTRLTVL.

The rearrangement links TRBV4-1 to TRBJ1-1, with 7 bases identical to TRBD1. V shed 3 bases and J 1 base; nucleotides not matched to a gene: 5. This CDR3 has 15 amino acids. The V gene's germline CDR1 is MGHRA and CDR2 YSYEKL. CDR3 sequence reads: CASSHSTGENTEAFF. The CDR3 bases are TGCGCCAGCAGCCATTCCACAGGGGAGAACACTGAAGCTTTCTTT.

The rearrangement joins TRBV2 to TRBJ2-3; the match to TRBD1 covers 11 bases. V dropped 6 bases and J dropped 1; count of bases not matched to a gene: 6. Per the germline V gene, CDR1 is SNHLY and CDR2 is FYNNEI. This CDR3 region has 16 residues. The CDR3 loop is CASSLGQGVRTDTQYF. As DNA, the CDR3 is TGTGCCAGCAGCCTGGGACAGGGGGTGCGCACAGATACGCAGTATTTT.